A single count supports the clone carrying this T cell receptor beta chain. Its antigen is undetermined. This specimen belongs to a study of cytomegalovirus exposure and HLA in healthy donors. Findings of the study overall: The listing of roughly 160 TCR beta chains classed them as cytomegalovirus-associated. According to reports, the classifier identified cytomegalovirus status with high specificity and sensitivity. A later analysis found first-cohort TCR clusters tended to co-occur in the 90 to 150 validation repertoires.

V was clipped by 10 bases and J by 3 bases; unmatched bases: 6. Germline V gives CDR1 MNHNS, CDR2 SASEGT. The length of the CDR3 is 13 residues. The data were produced by immunoSEQ multiplex PCR, yet TCRdb's version contains in-frame clones alone and is incomplete. The sample includes 250,000 to 300,000 clones, about 86% seen only once; the top ten take roughly 0.99%. The sequence was obtained from a woman under 30 in good health and CMV-seronegative. The rearrangement uses TRBV6-1 and TRBJ1-1, with 9 bases matching TRBD1. Sequencing used PBMCs. CDR3 amino acids: CATARTGDTEAFF. DNA for the CDR3: TGTGCCACAGCCCGGACAGGGGACACTGAAGCTTTCTTT.